The subject of this entry is one T cell receptor beta chain. Its specificity is unknown. The data were taken from a study of cytomegalovirus exposure and HLA in healthy donors. Study overall: Under 85% of 300 to 450 genotyped donors fell in the Caucasian-associated ancestry cluster.

Study findings and constraints: V- and J-gene trimming in TCR beta was tied to a missense DCLRE1C variant by an analysis performed later. Later analysis placed DRB1 highest and HLA-C lowest in TCR association rates, which differed by HLA locus.

In the PCR, 60 Vbeta and 13 Jbeta primers were used. The data were produced by immunoSEQ multiplex PCR, yet TCRdb's version contains in-frame clones alone and is incomplete. In the table there are roughly 86,000 clones, about two thirds of which are singletons. Losses at the gene ends were 7 bases for V and 10 bases for J; bases not matched to a gene: 6. Germline V lookup: CDR1 SGHNT, CDR2 YYREEE (reference sequence). CDR3 size: 13 residues. What was sequenced was PBMCs. The chain links TRBV5-4 to TRBJ2-2; 11 positions agree with TRBD2. The source of this sequence is a man aged 55 to 70 in good health and CMV-seronegative. CDR3 sequence (DNA): TGTGCCAGCGGAGGGACTAGCGGCACGGAGCTGTTTTTT. Translation gives CASGGTSGTELFF.